The clone carrying this TCR beta chain appeared a few times. The entry originates in a study of blood T cells in healthy people across ages. Germline V gives CDR1 SQVTM, CDR2 ANQGSEA. V dropped 3 bases and J dropped 2 bases, with 18 bases sitting between them. The length of the CDR3 is 16 residues. About 10 milliliters of peripheral blood were drawn from each donor into EDTA-treated tubes. PCR was performed a second time for about 7 to 11 cycles using a sample-barcoded 5' primer and a J-beta primer mix. TCRdb analysed the 5' RACE reads with MiXCR anew, one entry per CDR3 protein. There are roughly 560,000 distinct CDR3 sequences in the sample; under 30% occur only once, and approximately 8.7% lies in the top ten. This sample also appeared in a second study, on T cells of mothers and their children.

The rearrangement links TRBV29-1 to TRBJ2-3; D perhaps matches TRBD1 (5 bases). The TCR sequence derives from a boy between 10 and 17 years old in good health. The material sequenced was blood. CDR3 amino acids: CSVEGRRGHTTDTQYF. The CDR3 DNA reads TGCAGCGTTGAGGGGCGTAGGGGCCACACCACAGATACGCAGTATTTT.